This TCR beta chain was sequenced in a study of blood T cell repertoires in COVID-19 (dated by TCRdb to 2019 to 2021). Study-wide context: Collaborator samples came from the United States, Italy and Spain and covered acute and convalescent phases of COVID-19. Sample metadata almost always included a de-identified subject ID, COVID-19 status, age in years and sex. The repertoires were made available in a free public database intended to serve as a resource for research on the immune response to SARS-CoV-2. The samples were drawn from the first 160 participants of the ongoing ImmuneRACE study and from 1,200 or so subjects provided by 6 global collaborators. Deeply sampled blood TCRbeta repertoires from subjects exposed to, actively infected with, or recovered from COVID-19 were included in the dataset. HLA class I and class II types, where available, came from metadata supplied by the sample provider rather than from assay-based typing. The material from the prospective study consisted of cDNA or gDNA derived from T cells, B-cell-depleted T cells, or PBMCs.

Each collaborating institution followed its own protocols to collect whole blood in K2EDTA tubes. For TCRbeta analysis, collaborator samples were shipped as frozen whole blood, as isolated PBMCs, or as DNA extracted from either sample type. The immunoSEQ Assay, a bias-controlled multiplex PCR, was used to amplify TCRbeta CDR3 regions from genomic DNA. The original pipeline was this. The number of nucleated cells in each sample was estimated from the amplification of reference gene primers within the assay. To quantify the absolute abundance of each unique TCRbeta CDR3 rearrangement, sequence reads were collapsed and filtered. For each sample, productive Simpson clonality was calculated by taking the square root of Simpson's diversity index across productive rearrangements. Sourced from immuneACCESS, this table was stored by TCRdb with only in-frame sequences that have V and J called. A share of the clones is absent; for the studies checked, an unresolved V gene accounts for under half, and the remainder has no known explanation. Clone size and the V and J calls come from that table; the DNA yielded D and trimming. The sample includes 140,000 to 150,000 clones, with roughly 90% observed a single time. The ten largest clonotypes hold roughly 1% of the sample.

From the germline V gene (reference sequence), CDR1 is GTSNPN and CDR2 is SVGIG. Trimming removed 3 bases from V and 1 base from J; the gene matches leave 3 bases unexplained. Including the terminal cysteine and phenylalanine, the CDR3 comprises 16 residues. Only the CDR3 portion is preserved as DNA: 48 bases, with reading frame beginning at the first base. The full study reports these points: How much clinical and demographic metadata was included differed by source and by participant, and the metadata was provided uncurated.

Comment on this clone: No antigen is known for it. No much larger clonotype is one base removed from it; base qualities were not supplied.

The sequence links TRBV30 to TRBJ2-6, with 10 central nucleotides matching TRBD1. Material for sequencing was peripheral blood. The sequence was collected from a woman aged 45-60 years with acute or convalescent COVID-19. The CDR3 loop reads CAWSDRGRSGANVLTF. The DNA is TGTGCCTGGAGCGACAGGGGGCGTTCTGGGGCCAACGTCCTGACTTTC.